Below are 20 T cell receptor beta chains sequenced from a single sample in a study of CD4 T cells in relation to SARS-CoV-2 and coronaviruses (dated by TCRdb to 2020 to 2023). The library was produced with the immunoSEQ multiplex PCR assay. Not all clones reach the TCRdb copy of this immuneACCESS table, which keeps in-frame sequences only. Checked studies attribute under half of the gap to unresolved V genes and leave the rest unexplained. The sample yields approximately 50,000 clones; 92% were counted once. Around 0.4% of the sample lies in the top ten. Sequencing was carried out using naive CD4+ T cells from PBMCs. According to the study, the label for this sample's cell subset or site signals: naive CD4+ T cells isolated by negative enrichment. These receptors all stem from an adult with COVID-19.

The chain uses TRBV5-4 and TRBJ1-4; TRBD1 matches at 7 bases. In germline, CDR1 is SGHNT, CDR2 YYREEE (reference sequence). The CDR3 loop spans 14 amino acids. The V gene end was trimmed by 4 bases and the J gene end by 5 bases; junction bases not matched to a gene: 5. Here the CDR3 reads CASSRDSKNEKLFF. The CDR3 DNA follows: TGTGCCAGCAGCAGGGACAGCAAGAATGAAAAACTGTTTTTT.

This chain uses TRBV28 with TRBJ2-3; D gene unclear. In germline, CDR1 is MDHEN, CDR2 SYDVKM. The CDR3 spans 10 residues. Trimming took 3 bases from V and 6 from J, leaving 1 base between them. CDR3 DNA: TGTGCCAGCAGTTTGGATACGCAGTATTTT. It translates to CASSLDTQYF.

This CDR3 reads CASSSTVGAQPQHF. Written as DNA, the CDR3 is TGTGCCAGCAGTTCTACCGTGGGAGCTCAGCCCCAGCATTTT. The chain employs TRBV7-9 and TRBJ1-5; D gene uncertain. The germline V gene has CDR1 SEHNR and CDR2 FQNEAQ (reference sequence). This CDR3 is built from 14 residues. Trimming took off 6 bases at V and 6 bases at J, with 15 bases between the two ends.

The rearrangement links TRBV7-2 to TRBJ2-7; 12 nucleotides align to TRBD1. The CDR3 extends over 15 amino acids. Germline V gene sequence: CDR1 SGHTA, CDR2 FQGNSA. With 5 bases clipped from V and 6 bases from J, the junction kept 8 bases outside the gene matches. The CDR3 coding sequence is TGTGCCAGCAGCCGCGCGGGACAGGGGGCGGGCGAGCAGTACTTC. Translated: CASSRAGQGAGEQYF.

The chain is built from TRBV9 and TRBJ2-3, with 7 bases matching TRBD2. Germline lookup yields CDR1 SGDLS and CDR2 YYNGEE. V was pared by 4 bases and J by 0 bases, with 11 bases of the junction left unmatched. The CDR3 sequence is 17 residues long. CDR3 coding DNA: TGTGCCAGCAGCATGGGTTTTGGGACTATGAGCACAGATACGCAGTATTTT. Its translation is CASSMGFGTMSTDTQYF.

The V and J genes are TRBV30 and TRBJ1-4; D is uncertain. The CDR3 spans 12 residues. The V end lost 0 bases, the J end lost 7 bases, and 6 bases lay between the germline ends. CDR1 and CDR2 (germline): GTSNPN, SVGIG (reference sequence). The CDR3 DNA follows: TGTGCCTGGAGTGTACGTGGTGAAAAACTGTTTTTT. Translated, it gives CAWSVRGEKLFF.

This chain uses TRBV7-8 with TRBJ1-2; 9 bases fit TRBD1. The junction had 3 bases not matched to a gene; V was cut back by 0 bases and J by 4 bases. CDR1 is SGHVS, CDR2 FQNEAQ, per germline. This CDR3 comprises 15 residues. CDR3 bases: TGTGCCAGCAGCTTAGCACAGGGGGCCTCCTATGGCTACACCTTC. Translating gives CASSLAQGASYGYTF. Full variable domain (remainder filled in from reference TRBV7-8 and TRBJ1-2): GAGVSQSPRYKVAKRGQDVALRCDPISGHVSLFWYQQALGQGPEFLTYFQNEAQLDKSGLPSDRFFAERPEGSVSTLKIQRTQQEDSAVYLCASSLAQGASYGYTFGSGTRLTVV.

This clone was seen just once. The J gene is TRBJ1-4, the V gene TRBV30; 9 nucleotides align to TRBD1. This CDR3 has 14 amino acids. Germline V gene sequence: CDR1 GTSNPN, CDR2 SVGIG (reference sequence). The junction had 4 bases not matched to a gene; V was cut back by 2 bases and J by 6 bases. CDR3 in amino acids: CAWSPTGGDEKLFF. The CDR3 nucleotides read TGTGCCTGGAGTCCTACAGGGGGCGATGAAAAACTGTTTTTT.

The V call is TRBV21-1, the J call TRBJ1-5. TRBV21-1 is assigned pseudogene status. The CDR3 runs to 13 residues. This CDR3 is CASSQRMNQPQHF. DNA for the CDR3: TGTGCCAGCAGCCAGCGGATGAATCAGCCCCAGCATTTT.

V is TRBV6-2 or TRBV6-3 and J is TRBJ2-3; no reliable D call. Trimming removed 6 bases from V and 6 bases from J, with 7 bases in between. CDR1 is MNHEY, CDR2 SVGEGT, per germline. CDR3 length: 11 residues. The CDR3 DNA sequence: TGTGCCAGCAGCAACGGGGATACGCAGTATTTT. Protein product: CASSNGDTQYF.

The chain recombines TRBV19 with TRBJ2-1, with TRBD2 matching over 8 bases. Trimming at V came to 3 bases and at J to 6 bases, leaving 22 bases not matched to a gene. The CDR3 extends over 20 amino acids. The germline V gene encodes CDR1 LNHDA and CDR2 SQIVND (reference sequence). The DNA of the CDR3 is TGTGCCAGTAGTATTTCCCGTTGGACTAGCCGGGAAATTCTCATCAATGAGCAGTTCTTC. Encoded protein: CASSISRWTSREILINEQFF. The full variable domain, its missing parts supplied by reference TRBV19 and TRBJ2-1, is DGGITQSPKYLFRKEGQNVTLSCEQNLNHDAMYWYRQDPGQGLRLIYYSQIVNDFQKGDIAEGYSVSREKKESFPLTVTSAQKNPTAFYLCASSISRWTSREILINEQFFGPGTRLTVL.

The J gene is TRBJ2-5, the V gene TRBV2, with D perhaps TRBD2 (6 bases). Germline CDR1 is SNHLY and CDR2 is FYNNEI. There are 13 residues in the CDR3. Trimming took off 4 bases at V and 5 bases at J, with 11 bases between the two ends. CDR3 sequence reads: CASSGDGSETQYF. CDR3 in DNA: TGTGCCAGCAGTGGAGACGGGAGTGAGACCCAGTACTTC.

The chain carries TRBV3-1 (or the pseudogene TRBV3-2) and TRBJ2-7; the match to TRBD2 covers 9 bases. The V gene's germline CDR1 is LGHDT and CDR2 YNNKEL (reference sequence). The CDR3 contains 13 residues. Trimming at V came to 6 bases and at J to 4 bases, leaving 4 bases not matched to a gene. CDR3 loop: CASSRLAAYEQYF. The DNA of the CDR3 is TGTGCCAGCAGTAGACTAGCGGCATACGAGCAGTACTTC.

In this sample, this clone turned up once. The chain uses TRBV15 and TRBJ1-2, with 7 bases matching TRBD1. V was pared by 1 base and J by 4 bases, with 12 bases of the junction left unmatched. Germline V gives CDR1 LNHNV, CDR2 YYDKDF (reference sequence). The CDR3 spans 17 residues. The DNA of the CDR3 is TGTGCCACCAGCAGAGGACAGGGAGATTTGACGCGCTATGGCTACACCTTC. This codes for CATSRGQGDLTRYGYTF. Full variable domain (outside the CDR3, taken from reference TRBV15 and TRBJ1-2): DAMVIQNPRYQVTQFGKPVTLSCSQTLNHNVMYWYQQKSSQAPKLLFHYYDKDFNNEADTPDNFQSRRPNTSFCFLDIRSPGLGDTAMYLCATSRGQGDLTRYGYTFGSGTRLTVV.

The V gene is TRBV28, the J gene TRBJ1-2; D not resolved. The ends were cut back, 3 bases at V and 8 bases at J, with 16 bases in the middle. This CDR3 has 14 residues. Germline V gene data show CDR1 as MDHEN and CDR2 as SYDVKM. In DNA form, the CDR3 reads TGTGCCAGCAGTTTTATGTGGACCCTAGGGGGCTACACCTTC. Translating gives CASSFMWTLGGYTF.

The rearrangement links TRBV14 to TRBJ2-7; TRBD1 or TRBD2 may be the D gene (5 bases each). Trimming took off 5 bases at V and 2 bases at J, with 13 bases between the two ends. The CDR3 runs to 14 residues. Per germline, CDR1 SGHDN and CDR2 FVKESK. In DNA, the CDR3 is TGTGCCAGCAGCTCGACTGAGGGGACCTACGAGCAGTACTTC. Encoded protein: CASSSTEGTYEQYF.

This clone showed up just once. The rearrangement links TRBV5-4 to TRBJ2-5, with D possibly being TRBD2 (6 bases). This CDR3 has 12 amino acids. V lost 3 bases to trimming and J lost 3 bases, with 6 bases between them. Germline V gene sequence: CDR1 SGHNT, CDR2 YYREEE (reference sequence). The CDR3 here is CASSWGEETQYF. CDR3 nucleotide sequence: TGTGCCAGCAGCTGGGGGGAAGAGACCCAGTACTTC.

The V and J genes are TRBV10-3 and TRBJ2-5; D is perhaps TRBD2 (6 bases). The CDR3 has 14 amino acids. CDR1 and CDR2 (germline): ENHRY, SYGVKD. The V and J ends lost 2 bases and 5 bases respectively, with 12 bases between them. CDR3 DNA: TGTGCCATCAGTGAGCCCAGGGCGGGGGAGACCCAGTACTTC. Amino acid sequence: CAISEPRAGETQYF.

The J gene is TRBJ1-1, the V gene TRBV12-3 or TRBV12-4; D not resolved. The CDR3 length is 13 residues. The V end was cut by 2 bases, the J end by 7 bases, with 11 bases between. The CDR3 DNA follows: TGTGCCAGCAGTTTATACAGAACTTTTGAAGCTTTCTTT. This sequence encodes CASSLYRTFEAFF.

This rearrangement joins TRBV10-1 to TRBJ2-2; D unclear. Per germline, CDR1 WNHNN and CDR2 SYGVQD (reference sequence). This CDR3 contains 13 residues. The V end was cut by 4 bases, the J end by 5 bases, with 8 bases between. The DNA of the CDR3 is TGCGCCAGCAGTGCATCTGGGACCGGGGAGCTGTTTTTT. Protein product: CASSASGTGELFF.